This T cell receptor (beta chain) was sequenced for a study of shared clonotypes between healthy human individuals. Overall study: Three plates each covered CD4 naive and memory; CD8 naive two, CD8 memory one.

Produced via immunoSEQ multiplex PCR; TCRdb's table is partial and in-frame only. The data contain about 330,000 clones, over 65% of them singletons. The V gene end was trimmed by 0 bases and the J gene end by 2 bases; junction bases not matched to a gene: 7. CDR3 length: 16 amino acids. CDR1 is SGHRS, CDR2 YFSETQ, per germline. The chain recombines TRBV5-1 with TRBJ2-7; 8 positions agree with TRBD2. The receptor comes from a man under 40 in good health. Sequenced sample: memory CD4+ T cells sorted from blood. The subset was: CD45RA-negative fraction. The CDR3 nucleotides read TGCGCCAGCAGCTTGGTAGCCCAGCGGGGGACCTACGAGCAGTACTTC. Protein product: CASSLVAQRGTYEQYF. Filled out from reference TRBV5-1 and TRBJ2-7, the complete variable domain reads KAGVTQTPRYLIKTRGQQVTLSCSPISGHRSVSWYQQTPGQGLQFLFEYFSETQRNKGNFPGRFSGRQFSNSRSEMNVSTLELGDSALYLCASSLVAQRGTYEQYFGPGTRLTVT.